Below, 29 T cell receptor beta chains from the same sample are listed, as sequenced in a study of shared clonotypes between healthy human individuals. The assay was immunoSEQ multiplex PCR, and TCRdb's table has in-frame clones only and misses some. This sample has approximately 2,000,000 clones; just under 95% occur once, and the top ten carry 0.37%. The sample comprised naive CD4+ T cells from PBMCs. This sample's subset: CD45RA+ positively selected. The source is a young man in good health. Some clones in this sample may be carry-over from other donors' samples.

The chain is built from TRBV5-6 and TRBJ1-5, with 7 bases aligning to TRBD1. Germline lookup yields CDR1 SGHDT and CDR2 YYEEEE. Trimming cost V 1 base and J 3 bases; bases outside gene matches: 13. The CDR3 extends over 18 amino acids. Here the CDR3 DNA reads TGTGCCAGCAGCTTGCAAGGGGGCGCGTTGGGAGACAATCAGCCCCAGCATTTT. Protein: CASSLQGGALGDNQPQHF.

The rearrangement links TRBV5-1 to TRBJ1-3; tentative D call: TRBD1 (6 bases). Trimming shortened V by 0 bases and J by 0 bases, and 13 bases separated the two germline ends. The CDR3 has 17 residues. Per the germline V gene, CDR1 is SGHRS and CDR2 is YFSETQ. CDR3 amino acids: CASSLGTEPSSGNTIYF. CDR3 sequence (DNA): TGCGCCAGCAGCTTGGGGACAGAACCAAGCTCTGGAAACACCATATATTTT.

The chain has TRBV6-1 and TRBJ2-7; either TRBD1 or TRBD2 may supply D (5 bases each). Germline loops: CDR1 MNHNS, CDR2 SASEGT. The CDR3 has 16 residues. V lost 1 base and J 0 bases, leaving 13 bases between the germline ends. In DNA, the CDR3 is TGTGCCAGCAGTGAAGGGGACGGGCTGCTCTCCTACGAGCAGTACTTC. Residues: CASSEGDGLLSYEQYF.

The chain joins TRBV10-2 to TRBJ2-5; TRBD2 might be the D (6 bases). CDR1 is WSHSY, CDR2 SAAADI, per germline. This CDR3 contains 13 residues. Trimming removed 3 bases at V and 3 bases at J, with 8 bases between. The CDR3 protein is CASSERGKETQYF. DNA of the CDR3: TGCGCCAGCAGTGAACGGGGGAAAGAGACCCAGTACTTC.

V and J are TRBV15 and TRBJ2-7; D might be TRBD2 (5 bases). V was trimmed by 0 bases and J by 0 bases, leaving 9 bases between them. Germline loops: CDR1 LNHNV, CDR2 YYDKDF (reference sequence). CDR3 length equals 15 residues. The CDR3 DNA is TGTGCCACCAGCAGAGATCGAGGGATCTCCTACGAGCAGTACTTC. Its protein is CATSRDRGISYEQYF.

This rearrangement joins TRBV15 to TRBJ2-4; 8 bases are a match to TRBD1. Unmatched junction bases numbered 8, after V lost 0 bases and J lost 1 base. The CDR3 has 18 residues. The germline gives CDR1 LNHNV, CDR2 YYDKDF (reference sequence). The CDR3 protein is CATSRDLPGGAAKNIQYF. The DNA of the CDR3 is TGTGCCACCAGCAGAGATTTACCAGGGGGCGCGGCCAAAAACATTCAGTACTTC.

Here the CDR3 DNA reads TGTGCCAGCAGGCCCTCCAGGGCGGGGAACACTGAAGCTTTCTTT. Protein: CASRPSRAGNTEAFF. J is TRBJ1-1 and V is TRBV6-5, with D possibly TRBD1 on 5 matching bases. The V and J ends lost 6 bases and 1 base respectively, with 15 bases between them. The CDR3 covers 15 residues. Looked up from germline, CDR1 is MNHEY and CDR2 is SVGAGI.

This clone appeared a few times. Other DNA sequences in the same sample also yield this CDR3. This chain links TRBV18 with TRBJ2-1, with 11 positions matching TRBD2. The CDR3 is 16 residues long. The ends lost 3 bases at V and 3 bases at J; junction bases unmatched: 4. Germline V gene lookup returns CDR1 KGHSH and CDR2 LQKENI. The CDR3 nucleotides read TGTGCCAGCTCACCCCCCACTAGCGGGAGCTACAATGAGCAGTTCTTC. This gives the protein CASSPPTSGSYNEQFF.

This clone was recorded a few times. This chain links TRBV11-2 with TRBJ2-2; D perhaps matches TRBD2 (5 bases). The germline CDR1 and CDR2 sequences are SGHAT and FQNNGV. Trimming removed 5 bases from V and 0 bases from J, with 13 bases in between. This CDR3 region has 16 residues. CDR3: CASSPLRGTNTGELFF. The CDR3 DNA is TGTGCCAGCAGCCCCTTGAGAGGGACGAACACCGGGGAGCTGTTTTTT. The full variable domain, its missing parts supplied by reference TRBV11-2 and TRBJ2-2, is EAGVAQSPRYKIIEKRQSVAFWCNPISGHATLYWYQQILGQGPKLLIQFQNNGVVDDSQLPKDRFSAERLKGVDSTLKIQPAKLEDSAVYLCASSPLRGTNTGELFFGEGSRLTVL.

The CDR3 here is CASSLILAGSDTQYF. In nucleotides, the CDR3 is TGTGCCAGCAGCTTAATCTTAGCTGGTTCAGATACGCAGTATTTT. This sequence joins TRBV7-9 and TRBJ2-3; D is undetermined. The V gene lost 2 bases and the J gene lost 4 bases, with 13 bases spanning the gap. The CDR3 totals 15 residues. Germline V gives CDR1 SEHNR, CDR2 FQNEAQ (reference sequence).

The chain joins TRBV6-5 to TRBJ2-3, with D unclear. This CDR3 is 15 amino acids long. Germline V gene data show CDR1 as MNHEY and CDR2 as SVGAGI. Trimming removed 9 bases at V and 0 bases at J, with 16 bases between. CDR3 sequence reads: CASTGPLGSTDTQYF. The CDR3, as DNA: TGTGCCAGTACCGGGCCCCTGGGTAGCACAGATACGCAGTATTTT.

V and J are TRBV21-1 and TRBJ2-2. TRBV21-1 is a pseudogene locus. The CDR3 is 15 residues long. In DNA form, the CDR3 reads TGTGCCAGCAGCAAAGGGGCGGTGAACACCGGGGAGCTGTTTTTT. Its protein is CASSKGAVNTGELFF.

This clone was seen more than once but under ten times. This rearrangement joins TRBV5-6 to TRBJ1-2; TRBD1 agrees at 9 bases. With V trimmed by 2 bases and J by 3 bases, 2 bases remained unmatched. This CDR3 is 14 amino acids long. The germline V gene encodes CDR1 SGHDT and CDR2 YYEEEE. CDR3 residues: CASSFWDRDYGYTF. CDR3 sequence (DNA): TGTGCCAGCAGCTTCTGGGACAGGGACTATGGCTACACCTTC.

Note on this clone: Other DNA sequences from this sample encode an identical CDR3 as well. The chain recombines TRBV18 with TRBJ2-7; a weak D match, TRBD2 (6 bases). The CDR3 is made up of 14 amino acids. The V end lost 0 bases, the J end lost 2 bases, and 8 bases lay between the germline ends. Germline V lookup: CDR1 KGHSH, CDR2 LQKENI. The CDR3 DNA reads TGTGCCAGCTCACCACCGGGACTCCCCTACGAGCAGTACTTC. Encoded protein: CASSPPGLPYEQYF.

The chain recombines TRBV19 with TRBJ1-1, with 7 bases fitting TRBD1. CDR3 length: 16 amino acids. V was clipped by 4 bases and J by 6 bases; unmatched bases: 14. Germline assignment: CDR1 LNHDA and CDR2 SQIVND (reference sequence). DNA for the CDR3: TGTGCCAGTAGTAACCCGAAGACAGGGCTGTACGCTGAAGCTTTCTTT. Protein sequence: CASSNPKTGLYAEAFF.

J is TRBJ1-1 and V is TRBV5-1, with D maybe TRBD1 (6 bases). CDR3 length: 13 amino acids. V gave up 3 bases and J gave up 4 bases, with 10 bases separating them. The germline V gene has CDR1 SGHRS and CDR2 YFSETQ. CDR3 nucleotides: TGCGCCAGCAGCTACAGGGATGGCACTGAAGCTTTCTTT. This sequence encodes CASSYRDGTEAFF.

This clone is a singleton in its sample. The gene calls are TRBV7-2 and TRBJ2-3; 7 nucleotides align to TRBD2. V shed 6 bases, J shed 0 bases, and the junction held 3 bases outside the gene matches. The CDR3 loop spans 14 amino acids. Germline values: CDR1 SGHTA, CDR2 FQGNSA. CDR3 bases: TGTGCCAGCAGGCGGGGGACTAGCACAGATACGCAGTATTTT. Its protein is CASRRGTSTDTQYF. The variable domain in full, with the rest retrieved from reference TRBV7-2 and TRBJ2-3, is GAGVSQSPSNKVTEKGKDVELRCDPISGHTALYWYRQSLGQGLEFLIYFQGNSAPDKSGLPSDRFSAERTGGSVSTLTIQRTQQEDSAVYLCASRRGTSTDTQYFGPGTRLTVL.

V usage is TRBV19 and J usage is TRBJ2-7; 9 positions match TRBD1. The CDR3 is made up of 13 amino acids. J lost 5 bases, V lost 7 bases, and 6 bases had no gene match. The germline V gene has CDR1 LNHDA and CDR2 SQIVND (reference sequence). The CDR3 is CASTGTGWDEQYF. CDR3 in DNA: TGTGCCAGTACCGGGACAGGGTGGGACGAGCAGTACTTC.

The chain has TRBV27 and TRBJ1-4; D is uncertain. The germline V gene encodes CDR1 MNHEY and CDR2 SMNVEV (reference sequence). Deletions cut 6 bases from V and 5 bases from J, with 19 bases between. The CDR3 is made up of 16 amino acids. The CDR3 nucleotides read TGTGCCAGCAGCTTGGGCAGGATGGGAACCAATGAAAAACTGTTTTTT. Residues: CASSLGRMGTNEKLFF.

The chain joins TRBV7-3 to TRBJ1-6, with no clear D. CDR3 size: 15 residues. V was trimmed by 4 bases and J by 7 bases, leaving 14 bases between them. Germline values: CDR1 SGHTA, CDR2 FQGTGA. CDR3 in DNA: TGTGCCAGCAGCTCATACCCCGAGAGGAATTCACCCCTCCACTTT. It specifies CASSSYPERNSPLHF.

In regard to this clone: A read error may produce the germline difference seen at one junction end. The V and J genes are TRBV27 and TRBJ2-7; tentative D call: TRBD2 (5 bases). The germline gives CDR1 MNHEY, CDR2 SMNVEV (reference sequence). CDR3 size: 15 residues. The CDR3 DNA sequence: TGTGCCAGCAGTTTAAAGGTGGGAGTCTCCCACGAGCAGTACTTC. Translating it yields CASSLKVGVSHEQYF.

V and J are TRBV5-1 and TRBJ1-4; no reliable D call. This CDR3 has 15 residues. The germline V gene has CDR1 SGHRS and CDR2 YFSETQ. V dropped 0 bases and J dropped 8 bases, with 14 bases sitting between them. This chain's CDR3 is CASSLGSGVEEKLFF. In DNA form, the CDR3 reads TGCGCCAGCAGCTTGGGGTCCGGGGTGGAAGAAAAACTGTTTTTT.

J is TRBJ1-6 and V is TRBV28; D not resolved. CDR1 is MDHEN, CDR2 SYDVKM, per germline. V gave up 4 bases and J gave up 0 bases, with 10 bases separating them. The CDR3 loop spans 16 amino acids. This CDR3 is CASSSLRSSYNSPLHF. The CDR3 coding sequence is TGTGCCAGCAGTTCTTTGAGGAGCTCCTATAATTCACCCCTCCACTTT.

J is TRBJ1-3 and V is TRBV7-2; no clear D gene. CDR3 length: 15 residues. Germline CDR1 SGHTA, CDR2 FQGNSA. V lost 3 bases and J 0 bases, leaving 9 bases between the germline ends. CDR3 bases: TGTGCCAGCAGCTTGTTCGGGAGCTCTGGAAACACCATATATTTT. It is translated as CASSLFGSSGNTIYF.

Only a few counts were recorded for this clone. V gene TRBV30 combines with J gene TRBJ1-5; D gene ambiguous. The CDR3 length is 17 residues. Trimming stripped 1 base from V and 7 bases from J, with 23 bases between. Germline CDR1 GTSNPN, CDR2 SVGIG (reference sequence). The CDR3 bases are TGTGCCTGGAGTGAGGCGATGGGGATCGGTCTAGGACAGCCCCAGCATTTT. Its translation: CAWSEAMGIGLGQPQHF.

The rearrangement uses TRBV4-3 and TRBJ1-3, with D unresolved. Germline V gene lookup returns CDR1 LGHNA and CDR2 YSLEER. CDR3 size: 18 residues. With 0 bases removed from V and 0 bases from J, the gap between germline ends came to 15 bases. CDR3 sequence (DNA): TGCGCCAGCAGCCAAGATATCCCACCTTTCAGCTCTGGAAACACCATATATTTT. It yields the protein CASSQDIPPFSSGNTIYF.

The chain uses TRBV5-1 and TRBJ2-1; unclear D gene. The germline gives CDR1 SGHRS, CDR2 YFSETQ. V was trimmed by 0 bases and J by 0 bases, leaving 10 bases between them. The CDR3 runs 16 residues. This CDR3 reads CASSLAVSISYNEQFF. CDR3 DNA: TGCGCCAGCAGCTTGGCGGTCAGCATCTCCTACAATGAGCAGTTCTTC.

CDR3 DNA: TGCGCCACATGCAAGGGGTACTCCTACGAGCAGTACTTC. Encoded protein: CATCKGYSYEQYF. The chain recombines TRBV10-2 with TRBJ2-7, with D possibly matching TRBD1 (5 bases). This CDR3 has 13 amino acids. Germline V gene data show CDR1 as WSHSY and CDR2 as SAAADI. V was cut by 10 bases and J by 0 bases, with 13 bases left in between.

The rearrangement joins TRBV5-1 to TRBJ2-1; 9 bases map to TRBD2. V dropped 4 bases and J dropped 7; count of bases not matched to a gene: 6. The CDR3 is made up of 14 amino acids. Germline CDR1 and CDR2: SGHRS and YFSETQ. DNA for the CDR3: TGCGCCAGCAGCCAGGCGGGACTAGCAAATGAGCAGTTCTTC. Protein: CASSQAGLANEQFF.